Listed below are T cell receptor beta chains from one sample, sequenced in a study of CD8+CD57+ T cells in acquired aplastic anemia. TCRdb called the reads again in MiXCR, with one record for every CDR3 protein. The data show about 42,000 distinct CDR3 sequences, approximately 67% seen once. The sample comprised sorted CD4+, CD8+, or CD8+CD57+ T cells (not recorded which) from PBMCs. These receptors were collected from a human donor in good health, serving as a control. Each CDR3 is given with its conserved first and last residue. The D gene is left open where the match is weak. Part of the rows lack a size; the others show once, few, many or a class for expanded clones.

DNA: TGTGCCAGCAGCGTACGGGGGTCCGGGGGCGCGTCTAACTATGGCTACACCTTC
CDR3: CASSVRGSGGASNYGYTF
D: .
size: many
J: TRBJ1-2
V: TRBV9

DNA: TGCAGTGCCGCAAATACAGGGATCGGTTCACCCCTCCACTTT
CDR3: CSAANTGIGSPLHF
D: .
size: .
J: TRBJ1-6
V: TRBV20-1

DNA: TGTGCCAGCAGCTTAGCAGGGGGAACCTATGGCTACACCTTC
CDR3: CASSLAGGTYGYTF
D: .
size: .
J: TRBJ1-2
V: TRBV7-9

DNA: TGTGCCAGCAGGCGGGACAGATACACTGAAGCTTTCTTT
CDR3: CASRRDRYTEAFF
D: TRBD1
size: .
J: TRBJ1-1
V: TRBV2

DNA: TGTGCCAGCAGCTTTCAGGGGGCCTACGAGCAGTACTTC
CDR3: CASSFQGAYEQYF
D: TRBD1
size: .
J: TRBJ2-7
V: TRBV7-8

DNA: TGCAGCGGATCCGGGGCCGATGAAAAACTGTTTTTT
CDR3: CSGSGADEKLFF
D: .
size: .
J: TRBJ1-4
V: TRBV29-1

DNA: TGTGCCACCAGGGAGGGGGCAGATCCTTATGGCTACACCTTC
CDR3: CATREGADPYGYTF
D: TRBD1
size: .
J: TRBJ1-2
V: TRBV15

DNA: TGTGCCAGCAGCGCCGGGACAGGGGATAACTATGGCTACACCTTC
CDR3: CASSAGTGDNYGYTF
D: TRBD1
size: few
J: TRBJ1-2
V: TRBV7-7

DNA: TGTGCCAGCAGTTTAGTATACAATGAGCAGTTCTTC
CDR3: CASSLVYNEQFF
D: .
size: .
J: TRBJ2-1
V: TRBV7-2

DNA: TGTGCCAGTAGTATAGCAGGGGACCCCTACGAGCAGTACTTC
CDR3: CASSIAGDPYEQYF
D: .
size: .
J: TRBJ2-7
V: TRBV19

DNA: TGTGCCAGTTGGGACGGGGAGACTAACTATGGCTACACCTTC
CDR3: CASWDGETNYGYTF
D: .
size: .
J: TRBJ1-2
V: TRBV19

DNA: TGTGCCAGCAGTTTATATTCGGGGCATAATTCACCCCTCCACTTT
CDR3: CASSLYSGHNSPLHF
D: .
size: .
J: TRBJ1-6
V: TRBV27

DNA: TGTGCCACCAGCCCTGATCGAGGGCGGCGGGGCTACACCTTC
CDR3: CATSPDRGRRGYTF
D: .
size: .
J: TRBJ1-2
V: TRBV15

DNA: TGTGCCAGCAGCTTGATGGCAGGGGGCCCGAACACTGAAGCTTTCTTT
CDR3: CASSLMAGGPNTEAFF
D: TRBD1
size: .
J: TRBJ1-1
V: TRBV5-6

DNA: TGTGCCAGCAGCGAGACTAGCGGGGGAACATACAATGAGCAGTTCTTC
CDR3: CASSETSGGTYNEQFF
D: TRBD2
size: .
J: TRBJ2-1
V: TRBV2

DNA: TGTGCCAGCAGCTCGCGACTAGCGGATCCCTACGAGCAGTACTTC
CDR3: CASSSRLADPYEQYF
D: TRBD2
size: .
J: TRBJ2-7
V: TRBV13

DNA: TGTGCCAGCAGCGGGGACATGAACACTGAAGCTTTCTTT
CDR3: CASSGDMNTEAFF
D: .
size: .
J: TRBJ1-1
V: TRBV7-2

DNA: TGTGCCAGCAGCTTGTATGGTACAGATACGCAGTATTTT
CDR3: CASSLYGTDTQYF
D: .
size: medium-sized
J: TRBJ2-3
V: TRBV7-3

DNA: TGCAGTGGGACTGGACAGGGCAATCAGCCCCAGCATTTT
CDR3: CSGTGQGNQPQHF
D: TRBD1
size: .
J: TRBJ1-5
V: TRBV20-1

DNA: TGCAGTGCTAGACTAGGACAGTCCTACGAGCAGTACTTC
CDR3: CSARLGQSYEQYF
D: .
size: .
J: TRBJ2-7
V: TRBV20-1

DNA: TGTGCCACCAGCAGAGATCGGGGTTACACAGATACGCAGTATTTT
CDR3: CATSRDRGYTDTQYF
D: .
size: medium-sized
J: TRBJ2-3
V: TRBV15

DNA: TGCAGCGTTCGGGCGGAAAACACCGGGGAGCTGTTTTTC
CDR3: CSVRAENTGELFF
D: .
size: .
J: TRBJ2-2
V: TRBV29-1

DNA: TGTGCCAGCAGCTTTGGTTGGGGACTGCAAGAGACCCAGTACTTC
CDR3: CASSFGWGLQETQYF
D: .
size: .
J: TRBJ2-5
V: TRBV11-2

DNA: TGTGCCAGCAGGGTGGGAGCCAACTCACCCCTCCACTTT
CDR3: CASRVGANSPLHF
D: .
size: .
J: TRBJ1-6
V: TRBV12-3/TRBV12-4

DNA: TGTGCCAGCAGATACGACATTAGCAATCAGCCCCAGCATTTT
CDR3: CASRYDISNQPQHF
D: .
size: .
J: TRBJ1-5
V: TRBV12-3/TRBV12-4

DNA: TGCGCCAGCAGTGAGGAGGGCCACGAGCAGTACTTC
CDR3: CASSEEGHEQYF
D: .
size: .
J: TRBJ2-7
V: TRBV10-2

DNA: TGTGCCAGCAGTCAACAGTCGTCACCCCTCCACTTT
CDR3: CASSQQSSPLHF
D: .
size: .
J: TRBJ1-6
V: TRBV10-3

DNA: TGTGCCAGCAGCCGAGACAGGGGCTCCTACAATGAGCAGTTCTTC
CDR3: CASSRDRGSYNEQFF
D: TRBD1
size: .
J: TRBJ2-1
V: TRBV4-2

DNA: TGTGCCAGCAGTCATAGACTAGCGGGGTACGTGGATGGTACGCAGTATTTT
CDR3: CASSHRLAGYVDGTQYF
D: TRBD2
size: .
J: TRBJ2-3
V: TRBV2

DNA: TGTGCCACCAGCAGAGAACGTACGGGTACGCAGTATTTT
CDR3: CATSRERTGTQYF
D: .
size: .
J: TRBJ2-3
V: TRBV15

DNA: TGCAGCGTTGATCAGGGGTATTCGGAGACCCAGTACTTC
CDR3: CSVDQGYSETQYF
D: .
size: once
J: TRBJ2-5
V: TRBV29-1

DNA: TGTGCCAGCAGGAACAGGGGCGGTGGCACTGAAGCTTTCTTT
CDR3: CASRNRGGGTEAFF
D: TRBD1
size: once
J: TRBJ1-1
V: TRBV2

DNA: TGTGCCATCAGTGGGACAGGTGAAGAGACCCAGTACTTC
CDR3: CAISGTGEETQYF
D: TRBD1
size: .
J: TRBJ2-5
V: TRBV10-3

DNA: TGTGCCAGCAGTTTACCGCATCGGGAGCAGTACTTC
CDR3: CASSLPHREQYF
D: .
size: .
J: TRBJ2-7
V: TRBV12-3/TRBV12-4

DNA: TGCAGTGCTAGTGGTTCGCTAGCGGGGGTTCCCTCCGTTGATGAGCAGTTCTTC
CDR3: CSASGSLAGVPSVDEQFF
D: TRBD2
size: .
J: TRBJ2-1
V: TRBV20-1

DNA: TGTGCCATCAGTGAGACTCAGGGCTATGGCTACACCTTC
CDR3: CAISETQGYGYTF
D: .
size: .
J: TRBJ1-2
V: TRBV10-3

DNA: TGTGCCATCAGTGAGGGGGCAAATCAGCCCCAGCATTTT
CDR3: CAISEGANQPQHF
D: .
size: once
J: TRBJ1-5
V: TRBV10-3

DNA: TGTGCCATCAGTGAGTCTAGGGACGAGCAGTACTTC
CDR3: CAISESRDEQYF
D: .
size: .
J: TRBJ2-7
V: TRBV10-3

DNA: TGTGCCAGTAGTATTAGTTGGGAATCGCCTGTAGCTTTCTTT
CDR3: CASSISWESPVAFF
D: .
size: .
J: TRBJ1-1
V: TRBV19

DNA: TGTGCCAGCAGCCCCACAGGTAACGAGCAGTACTTC
CDR3: CASSPTGNEQYF
D: .
size: .
J: TRBJ2-7
V: TRBV7-9

DNA: TGTGCCAGTAAGGGTGCAGCACAGTTCTTC
CDR3: CASKGAAQFF
D: .
size: medium-sized
J: TRBJ2-1
V: TRBV19

DNA: TGTGCCATCAGGATCGGGACATCAACCTACGAGCAGTACTTC
CDR3: CAIRIGTSTYEQYF
D: .
size: .
J: TRBJ2-7
V: TRBV10-3

DNA: TGTGCCACCAGTGATAGAGCCAATGAAGCTTTCTTT
CDR3: CATSDRANEAFF
D: .
size: .
J: TRBJ1-1
V: TRBV24-1

DNA: TGCGCCAGCAGTGAGTCTCGGGGGGGCATCGACAATGAGCAGTTCTTC
CDR3: CASSESRGGIDNEQFF
D: TRBD2
size: .
J: TRBJ2-1
V: TRBV10-2

DNA: TGCAGTGCTAGTCAGGCAGACTCCGCAAAACTGTTTTTT
CDR3: CSASQADSAKLFF
D: .
size: .
J: TRBJ1-4
V: TRBV20-1

DNA: TGTGCCAGTAGTATAGCGGGGACTGGGTTCTACGAGCAGTACTTC
CDR3: CASSIAGTGFYEQYF
D: .
size: .
J: TRBJ2-7
V: TRBV19

DNA: TGCAGCGTTGAGGATGACAGGGTAACCACCTACGAGCAGTACTTC
CDR3: CSVEDDRVTTYEQYF
D: TRBD1
size: medium-sized
J: TRBJ2-7
V: TRBV29-1

DNA: TGTGCCAGCAGCTTAGTCGGGGGGTTAGAGACCCAGTACTTC
CDR3: CASSLVGGLETQYF
D: TRBD2
size: .
J: TRBJ2-5
V: TRBV7-2

DNA: TGCAGTGCTAGAACCGGGACAGCTAACTACGAGCAGTACTTC
CDR3: CSARTGTANYEQYF
D: TRBD1
size: .
J: TRBJ2-7
V: TRBV20-1

DNA: TGTGCCATCGAGGGACAGGGTCCTTCTGGGGCCAACGTCCTGACTTTC
CDR3: CAIEGQGPSGANVLTF
D: TRBD1
size: few
J: TRBJ2-6
V: TRBV10-3

DNA: TGCAGCGTTCTGGGGGCCTGGAACGAGCAGTACTTC
CDR3: CSVLGAWNEQYF
D: .
size: .
J: TRBJ2-7
V: TRBV29-1

DNA: TGTGCCACCAGCAGAGGGGCGGGGGAGTCAGATACGCAGTATTTT
CDR3: CATSRGAGESDTQYF
D: TRBD2
size: few
J: TRBJ2-3
V: TRBV15

DNA: TGTGCCAGTAGTATTAGGAGCACTGAAGCTTTCTTT
CDR3: CASSIRSTEAFF
D: .
size: .
J: TRBJ1-1
V: TRBV19

DNA: TGCGGTGCTTTCCTGGGATACGAGCAGTACTTC
CDR3: CGAFLGYEQYF
D: .
size: once
J: TRBJ2-7
V: TRBV20-1

DNA: TGTGCCAGTAGTATTGCGACAGTGCAAGAGACCCAGTACTTC
CDR3: CASSIATVQETQYF
D: .
size: .
J: TRBJ2-5
V: TRBV19

DNA: TGTGCCAGCAGGGACAGGGATAGCAATCAGCCCCAGCATTTT
CDR3: CASRDRDSNQPQHF
D: TRBD1
size: .
J: TRBJ1-5
V: TRBV2

DNA: TGCAGTGCCGAGGGGCATGGGGAGCAGTACTTC
CDR3: CSAEGHGEQYF
D: .
size: .
J: TRBJ2-7
V: TRBV29-1